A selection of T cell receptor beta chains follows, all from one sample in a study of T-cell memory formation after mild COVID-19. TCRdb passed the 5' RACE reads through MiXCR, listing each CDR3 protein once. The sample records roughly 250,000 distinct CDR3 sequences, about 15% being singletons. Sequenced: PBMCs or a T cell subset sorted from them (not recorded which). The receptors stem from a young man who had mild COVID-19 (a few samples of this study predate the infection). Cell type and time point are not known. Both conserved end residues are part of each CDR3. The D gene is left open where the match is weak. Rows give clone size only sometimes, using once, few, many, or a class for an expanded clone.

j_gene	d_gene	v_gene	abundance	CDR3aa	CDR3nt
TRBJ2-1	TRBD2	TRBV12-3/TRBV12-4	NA	CASTPPGGYNEQFF	TGTGCCAGCACCCCGCCGGGGGGCTACAATGAGCAGTTCTTC
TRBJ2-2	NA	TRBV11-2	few	CASSFQVTGELFF	TGTGCCAGCAGCTTCCAGGTCACCGGGGAGCTGTTTTTT
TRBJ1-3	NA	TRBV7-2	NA	CASSLVSGGVGNTIYF	TGTGCCAGCAGCTTAGTTTCTGGCGGGGTCGGAAACACCATATATTTT
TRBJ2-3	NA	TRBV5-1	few	CASSLTPGSDTQYF	TGCGCCAGCAGCTTGACCCCCGGAAGCGATACGCAGTATTTT
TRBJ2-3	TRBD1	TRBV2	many	CASSLQGWTDTQYF	TGTGCCAGCAGTTTACAGGGGTGGACAGATACGCAGTATTTT
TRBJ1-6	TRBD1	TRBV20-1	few	CSAPPGGGSPLHF	TGCAGTGCCCCGCCAGGGGGCGGTTCACCCCTCCACTTT
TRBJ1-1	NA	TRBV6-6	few	CASSYGVGNTEAFF	TGTGCCAGCAGTTACGGGGTCGGGAACACTGAAGCTTTCTTT
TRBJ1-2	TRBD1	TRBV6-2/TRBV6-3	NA	CASRPNRGQDNYGYTF	TGTGCCAGCAGACCAAACCGCGGACAGGACAACTATGGCTACACCTTC
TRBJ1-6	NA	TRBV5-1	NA	CASSEGTNNSPLHF	TGCGCCAGCAGCGAGGGGACCAATAATTCACCCCTCCACTTT
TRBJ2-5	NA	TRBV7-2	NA	CASSLNRQETQYF	TGTGCCAGCAGCTTGAACAGGCAAGAGACCCAGTACTTC
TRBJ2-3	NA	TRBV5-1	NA	CASSLDVHTDTQYF	TGCGCCAGCAGCTTGGACGTCCACACAGATACGCAGTATTTT
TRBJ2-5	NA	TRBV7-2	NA	CASSLWLTETQYF	TGTGCCAGCAGCTTATGGCTCACAGAGACCCAGTACTTC
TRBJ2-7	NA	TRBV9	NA	CASSPPSTREQYF	TGTGCCAGCAGCCCCCCATCCACCCGGGAGCAGTACTTC
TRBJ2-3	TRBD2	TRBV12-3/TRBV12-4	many	CAISTSVLADTQYF	TGTGCCATCTCGACTAGCGTGTTAGCAGATACGCAGTATTTT
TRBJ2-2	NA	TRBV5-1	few	CASSLAGRTAANTGELFF	TGCGCCAGCAGCTTGGCAGGTAGAACGGCCGCGAACACCGGGGAGCTGTTTTTT
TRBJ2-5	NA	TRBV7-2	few	CASSFGPKGETQYF	TGTGCCAGCAGCTTTGGACCCAAGGGAGAGACCCAGTACTTC
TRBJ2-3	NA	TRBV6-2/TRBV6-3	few	CASSYSPAFGGLDTQYF	TGTGCCAGCAGTTACTCGCCGGCCTTCGGGGGGCTGGATACGCAGTATTTT
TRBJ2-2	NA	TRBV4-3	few	CASSQPQGSGELFF	TGCGCCAGCAGCCAACCCCAAGGATCCGGGGAGCTGTTTTTT
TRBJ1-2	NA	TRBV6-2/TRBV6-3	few	CASSPTVRYGYTF	TGTGCCAGCAGTCCGACGGTTCGGTATGGCTACACCTTC
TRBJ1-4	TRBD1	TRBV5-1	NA	CASSFQPDRAAGEKLFF	TGCGCCAGCAGCTTCCAACCCGACAGGGCGGCGGGTGAAAAACTGTTTTTT
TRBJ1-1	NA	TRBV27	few	CASSLMQGATEAFF	TGTGCCAGCAGTCTGATGCAGGGTGCCACTGAAGCTTTCTTT
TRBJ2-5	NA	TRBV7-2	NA	CASSFQTQETQYF	TGTGCCAGCAGCTTCCAGACGCAAGAGACCCAGTACTTC
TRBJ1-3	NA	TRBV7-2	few	CASRSMGDTSGNTIYF	TGTGCCAGCCGGTCTATGGGGGACACCTCTGGAAACACCATATATTTT
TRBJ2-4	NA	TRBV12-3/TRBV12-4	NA	CASSPEGGRRGLAKNIQYF	TGTGCCAGCAGCCCAGAGGGGGGGCGGAGGGGCCTAGCCAAAAACATTCAGTACTTC
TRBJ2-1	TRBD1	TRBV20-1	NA	CSARLTRTGAYNEQFF	TGCAGTGCTAGACTTACCAGGACAGGCGCCTACAATGAGCAGTTCTTC
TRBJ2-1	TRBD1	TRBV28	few	CASTRGQGYNEQFF	TGTGCCAGCACCCGAGGACAGGGGTACAATGAGCAGTTCTTC
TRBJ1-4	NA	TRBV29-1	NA	CSVEGGGEKLFF	TGCAGCGTTGAAGGGGGAGGAGAAAAACTGTTTTTT
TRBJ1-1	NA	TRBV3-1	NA	CASSQVESREAFF	TGTGCCAGCAGCCAAGTGGAGTCCAGAGAAGCTTTCTTT
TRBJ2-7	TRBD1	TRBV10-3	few	CAITSGTGIYEQYF	TGTGCCATCACCTCCGGGACAGGGATCTACGAGCAGTACTTC
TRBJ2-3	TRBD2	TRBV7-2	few	CASRVSGGTSTDTQYF	TGTGCCAGCAGGGTTAGCGGGGGGACTAGCACAGATACGCAGTATTTT
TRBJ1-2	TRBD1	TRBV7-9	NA	CASSLSGGRLYMYGYTF	TGTGCCAGCAGCTTATCAGGGGGAAGACTATACATGTATGGCTACACCTTC
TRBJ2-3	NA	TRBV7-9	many	CASSLATDTQYF	TGTGCCAGCAGCTTAGCAACAGATACGCAGTATTTT
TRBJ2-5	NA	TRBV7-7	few	CASSLTFRTAFPETQYF	TGTGCCAGCAGCCTTACTTTTCGGACAGCGTTTCCAGAGACCCAGTACTTC
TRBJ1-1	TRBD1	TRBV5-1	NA	CASSPAGQGGIAFF	TGCGCCAGCAGCCCGGCGGGACAGGGCGGGATAGCTTTCTTT
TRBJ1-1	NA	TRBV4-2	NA	CASSLPIQGENTEAFF	TGTGCCAGCAGCCTACCTATACAGGGTGAGAACACTGAAGCTTTCTTT
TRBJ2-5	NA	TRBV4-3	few	CASSPRRGAAQETQYF	TGCGCCAGCAGCCCCCGACGTGGAGCGGCCCAAGAGACCCAGTACTTC
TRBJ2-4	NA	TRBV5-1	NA	CASSLAGYRGAPVDIQYF	TGCGCCAGCAGCTTGGCAGGCTATCGGGGGGCCCCTGTGGACATTCAGTACTTC
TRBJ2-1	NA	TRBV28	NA	CASSWGFNNEQFF	TGTGCCAGCAGTTGGGGCTTTAACAATGAGCAGTTCTTC
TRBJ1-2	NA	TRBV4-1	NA	CASRKEFVDYGYTF	TGCGCCAGCAGAAAGGAATTCGTTGACTATGGCTACACCTTC
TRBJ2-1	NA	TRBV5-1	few	CASSLVTEQFF	TGCGCCAGCAGCTTGGTAACCGAGCAGTTCTTC
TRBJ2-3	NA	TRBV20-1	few	CSARDQLDRAQYF	TGCAGTGCTAGAGACCAACTAGATCGGGCGCAGTATTTT
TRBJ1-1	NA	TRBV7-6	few	CASSLAQGRNTEAFF	TGTGCCAGCAGCCTAGCCCAGGGGAGGAACACTGAAGCTTTCTTT
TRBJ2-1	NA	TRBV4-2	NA	CASSQDQGGGSYNEQFF	TGTGCCAGCAGCCAAGATCAGGGGGGCGGGTCCTACAATGAGCAGTTCTTC
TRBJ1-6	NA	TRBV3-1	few	CASSNGRSPLHF	TGTGCCAGCAGCAACGGGCGGTCACCCCTCCACTTT
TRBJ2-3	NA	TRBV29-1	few	CSVRMGQGGTDTQYF	TGCAGCGTTCGGATGGGGCAGGGAGGCACAGATACGCAGTATTTT